The 25 T cell receptor beta chains below all came from one sample that was sequenced in a study of T cells in Graves' hyperthyroidism and ophthalmopathy. Amplification targeted TCR beta CDR3 regions from RNA transcripts. A set of HTBI primers served as the primers for a first-round RT-PCR of the TCR CDR3. Each CDR3 protein gets one entry after TCRdb re-called the multiplex PCR reads with MiXCR. This sample has over 250,000 distinct CDR3 sequences, with 22% found just once. The specimen sequenced was blood. These receptors all stem from a man under 40 with Graves' ophthalmopathy.

This clonotype was recorded a few times. This rearrangement joins TRBV5-1 to TRBJ2-3; 8 nucleotides match TRBD2. The J segment lost 1 base and the V segment lost 2 bases, leaving 9 bases of the junction unmatched. The CDR3 loop spans 17 amino acids. Germline V lookup: CDR1 SGHRS, CDR2 YFSETQ. CDR3 amino acids: CASSLIPSGSRTDTQYF. The DNA of the CDR3 is TGCGCCAGCAGCTTAATCCCTAGCGGGTCTCGCACAGATACGCAGTATTTT.

This clonotype was detected only a few times. This chain links TRBV3-1 with TRBJ2-1, with D perhaps TRBD1 (6 bases). Trimming stripped 4 bases from V and 9 bases from J, with 19 bases between. Germline V gives CDR1 LGHDT, CDR2 YNNKEL (reference sequence). This CDR3 contains 15 residues. The CDR3 nucleotides read TGTGCCAGCAGCCCATCCGCCCAGGGGAAGGCTGAGCAGTTCTTC. This encodes CASSPSAQGKAEQFF.

This chain connects TRBV6-1 to TRBJ1-2; D gene unclear. The length of the CDR3 is 12 residues. V lost 3 bases and J 2 bases, leaving 4 bases between the germline ends. CDR1 and CDR2 (germline): MNHNS, SASEGT. Here the CDR3 reads CASSEENYGYTF. CDR3 nucleotides: TGTGCCAGCAGTGAGGAAAACTATGGCTACACCTTC.

This clonotype appeared many times. This chain connects TRBV28 to TRBJ1-1, with D uncertain. Trimming removed 2 bases at V and 10 bases at J, with 11 bases between. CDR1 and CDR2 from the germline V gene are MDHEN and SYDVKM. The CDR3 has 12 residues. CDR3 coding DNA: TGTGCCAGCAGTTTAGGGAAGGGAGGAGCTTTCTTT. Protein product: CASSLGKGGAFF.

The V gene is TRBV29-1, the J gene TRBJ1-1; D gene ambiguous. The CDR3 totals 12 residues. V gave up 0 bases and J gave up 11 bases, with 13 bases separating them. The germline gives CDR1 SQVTM, CDR2 ANQGSEA. In DNA, the CDR3 is TGCAGCGTTGAAGAAGGTCCGGTTGGGGCTTTCTTT. The encoded protein is CSVEEGPVGAFF.

In its sample, this clonotype was seen a few times. This rearrangement joins TRBV5-1 to TRBJ2-1, with a weak D call TRBD2 (6 bases). Between the trimmed V and J ends, which lost 0 bases and 4 bases, there was a span of 17 bases. The CDR3 runs 17 residues. CDR1 and CDR2 (germline): SGHRS, YFSETQ. For the CDR3, the DNA is TGCGCCAGCAGCTTGGCCACGGCTAGCGCTTCTTACAATGAGCAGTTCTTC. This gives the protein CASSLATASASYNEQFF.

The genes are TRBV3-1 and TRBJ1-4; tentatively, D is TRBD1 (5 bases). The CDR3 has 18 amino acids. V dropped 0 bases and J dropped 2 bases, with 16 bases sitting between them. CDR1 and CDR2 from the germline V gene are LGHDT and YNNKEL (reference sequence). The DNA for the CDR3 is TGTGCCAGCAGCCAAGATATGGGACTCGGGGGGACTAATGAAAAACTGTTTTTT. Translating gives CASSQDMGLGGTNEKLFF.

This clonotype was counted ten times or more. The V gene is TRBV2, the J gene TRBJ1-6, with TRBD1 as a possible D gene (6 bases). From germline, CDR1 is SNHLY and CDR2 FYNNEI. V gave up 7 bases and J gave up 9 bases, with 10 bases separating them. The CDR3 is 12 amino acids. The CDR3 is CASKGGSSPLHF. The CDR3 nucleotides are TGTGCCAGCAAGGGGGGGAGTTCACCCCTCCACTTT.

The V and J genes are TRBV2 and TRBJ2-3, with D hard to call. This CDR3 comprises 14 residues. Trimming left V 4 bases short and J 8 bases short, with 16 bases between. CDR1 is SNHLY and CDR2 is FYNNEI in the germline V gene. The CDR3 region has the DNA TGTGCCAGCAGTGTTGGCGTCGCGTCGGGTACGCAGTATTTT. Protein: CASSVGVASGTQYF.

This clonotype was picked up many times. The chain is built from TRBV11-2 and TRBJ2-1; D is uncertain. The length of the CDR3 is 14 residues. Germline assignment: CDR1 SGHAT and CDR2 FQNNGV. V dropped 0 bases and J dropped 9 bases, with 12 bases sitting between them. For the CDR3, the DNA is TGTGCCAGCAGCTTAGAGGGTGGGTTGGGTGAGCAGTTCTTC. This encodes CASSLEGGLGEQFF.

This rearrangement joins TRBV28 to TRBJ2-2; D perhaps matches TRBD1 (7 bases). The CDR3 is 15 residues long. Trimming took off 4 bases at V and 8 bases at J, with 17 bases between the two ends. CDR1 is MDHEN, CDR2 SYDVKM, per germline. The CDR3 protein is CASSSGGTSLGELFF. The CDR3, as DNA: TGTGCCAGCAGTTCAGGGGGGACCTCCCTGGGGGAGCTGTTTTTT.

This clonotype was found many times. This chain uses TRBV28 with TRBJ2-7; TRBD1 matches 7 bases. CDR3 length: 14 amino acids. V lost 2 bases, J lost 6 bases, and 7 bases stayed unmatched. Germline values: CDR1 MDHEN, CDR2 SYDVKM. Written as DNA, the CDR3 is TGTGCCAGCAGTTTAACGCCGACAGGGAGCGAGCAGTACTTC. Translating gives CASSLTPTGSEQYF. Combining the CDR3 with reference TRBV28 and TRBJ2-7 gives the whole variable domain DVKVTQSSRYLVKRTGEKVFLECVQDMDHENMFWYRQDPGLGLRLIYFSYDVKMKEKGDIPEGYSVSREKKERFSLILESASTNQTSMYLCASSLTPTGSEQYFGPGTRLTVT.

J is TRBJ1-2 and V is TRBV28; possible D gene TRBD1, 6 bases. Germline V gene sequence: CDR1 MDHEN, CDR2 SYDVKM. The CDR3 sequence is 16 residues long. The CDR3 DNA reads as TGTGACACCGGGGGTCACGACAGGCGGGTCGGCTATGGCTACACCTTC. It specifies CDTGGHDRRVGYGYTF.

This clonotype was observed at least ten times. The chain employs TRBV28 and TRBJ2-1; D may be TRBD2 (6 bases). Germline V gives CDR1 MDHEN, CDR2 SYDVKM. The CDR3 has 16 residues. V lost 3 bases, J lost 5 bases, and 17 bases lay in between. The CDR3 loop is CASSFHGTPTHNEQFF. The CDR3 DNA sequence: TGTGCCAGCAGTTTCCACGGGACTCCAACGCACAATGAGCAGTTCTTC. Full variable domain (remainder filled in from reference TRBV28 and TRBJ2-1): DVKVTQSSRYLVKRTGEKVFLECVQDMDHENMFWYRQDPGLGLRLIYFSYDVKMKEKGDIPEGYSVSREKKERFSLILESASTNQTSMYLCASSFHGTPTHNEQFFGPGTRLTVL.

At least ten counts were recorded for this clonotype. This chain links TRBV3-1 with TRBJ2-1, with D perhaps TRBD1 (5 bases). The CDR3 length is 14 residues. V was cut by 1 base and J by 2 bases, with 6 bases left in between. The germline gives CDR1 LGHDT, CDR2 YNNKEL (reference sequence). The CDR3 spells CASSQVRAYNEQFF. In DNA, the CDR3 is TGTGCCAGCAGCCAAGTCAGGGCCTACAATGAGCAGTTCTTC.

This clonotype has a count of ten or more. This chain uses TRBV18 with TRBJ2-3; weak D call: TRBD1 (5 bases). CDR1 and CDR2 from the germline V gene are KGHSH and LQKENI. CDR3 length: 15 amino acids. Trimming took off 4 bases at V and 6 bases at J, with 17 bases between the two ends. The CDR3 bases are TGTGCCAGCTCACATTCTAGTCAGGGCTCCGATACGCAGTATTTT. Amino acid sequence: CASSHSSQGSDTQYF. Full variable domain (outside the CDR3, taken from reference TRBV18 and TRBJ2-3): NAGVMQNPRHLVRRRGQEARLRCSPMKGHSHVYWYRQLPEEGLKFMVYLQKENIIDESGMPKERFSAEFPKEGPSILRIQQVVRGDSAAYFCASSHSSQGSDTQYFGPGTRLTVL.

This clonotype was picked up many times. The chain combines TRBV11-2 with TRBJ2-1; 8 bases line up with TRBD1. J gave up 2 bases and V 3 bases, and 3 bases lay outside the gene matches. There are 15 residues in the CDR3. Germline CDR1 reads SGHAT; CDR2 reads FQNNGV. The CDR3 DNA is TGTGCCAGCAGCTTCCAGGGGGCCCCCTACAATGAGCAGTTCTTC. Amino acids: CASSFQGAPYNEQFF.

This clonotype occurred a few times. The gene calls are TRBV10-3 and TRBJ2-7; tentatively, D is TRBD1 (5 bases). With 3 bases removed from V and 4 bases from J, the gap between germline ends came to 10 bases. The germline gives CDR1 ENHRY, CDR2 SYGVKD. This CDR3 comprises 13 residues. CDR3 nucleotides: TGTGCCATCAGTGAAGGGGCAGCTTACGAGCAGTACTTC. As protein: CAISEGAAYEQYF.

The V call is TRBV11-3, the J call TRBJ2-1, with 10 nucleotides matching TRBD2. In germline, CDR1 is SGHNT, CDR2 YENEEA. This CDR3 is 17 amino acids long. V trimming: 1 base; J trimming: 4 bases; junction bases outside the gene matches: 7. The DNA of the CDR3 is TGTGCCAGCAGCTTAGTACGGTCTAGCGGGAGTTACAATGAGCAGTTCTTC. This encodes CASSLVRSSGSYNEQFF.

This clonotype was observed a few times. The V call is TRBV7-9, the J call TRBJ2-1; 9 bases fit TRBD2. The length of the CDR3 is 19 residues. Germline lookup yields CDR1 SEHNR and CDR2 FQNEAQ (reference sequence). V was clipped by 10 bases and J by 3 bases; unmatched bases: 22. The CDR3, as DNA: TGTGCCACCAGTGGATTCGGGGTGGCGGGAGGGCCGAACTACAATGAGCAGTTCTTC. Translation: CATSGFGVAGGPNYNEQFF.

This clonotype appeared a few times. V is TRBV5-1 and J is TRBJ2-7, with a possible D match to TRBD2 (5 bases). The CDR3 is 15 residues long. The germline CDR1 and CDR2 sequences are SGHRS and YFSETQ. V was cut by 2 bases and J by 0 bases, with 12 bases left in between. Here the CDR3 reads CASSLSPGSSYEQYF. Here the CDR3 DNA reads TGCGCCAGCAGCTTATCACCGGGAAGCTCCTACGAGCAGTACTTC.

The rearrangement joins TRBV28 to TRBJ2-3, with TRBD2 as a possible D gene (5 bases). Trimming left V 1 base short and J 3 bases short, with 11 bases between. Germline V gives CDR1 MDHEN, CDR2 SYDVKM. The CDR3 runs 15 residues. The CDR3 protein is CASSLLGRRTDTQYF. CDR3 bases: TGTGCCAGCAGTTTATTAGGTAGGAGGACAGATACGCAGTATTTT.

The CDR3 spells CATSESGGSNYGYTF. The CDR3, as DNA: TGTGCCACCAGTGAATCTGGGGGCAGTAACTATGGCTACACCTTC. The chain combines TRBV24-1 with TRBJ1-2; D might be TRBD1 (6 bases). Germline CDR1 reads KGHDR; CDR2 reads SFDVKD. The CDR3 runs 15 residues. Trimming stripped 4 bases from V and 1 base from J, with 12 bases between.

The J gene is TRBJ1-5, the V gene TRBV28; 8 nucleotides agree with TRBD1. The trim removed 4 bases at V and 4 bases at J, leaving 9 bases unmatched. The CDR3 length is 16 residues. Germline CDR1 reads MDHEN; CDR2 reads SYDVKM. The CDR3 nucleotides read TGTGCCAGCAGTTCCACAGGGGGACTAGGGAATCAGCCCCAGCATTTT. Its translation is CASSSTGGLGNQPQHF.

V is TRBV7-9 and J is TRBJ2-3; TRBD2 matches at 14 bases. Germline V gene sequence: CDR1 SEHNR, CDR2 FQNEAQ (reference sequence). J lost 8 bases, V lost 2 bases, and 6 bases had no gene match. The CDR3 totals 16 residues. The CDR3 here is CASSLSTSGRAGTQYF. CDR3 in DNA: TGTGCCAGCAGCTTATCGACTAGCGGGAGGGCCGGTACGCAGTATTTT.